The 32 T cell receptor beta chains given below trace back to one sample, sequenced in a study of blood T cell repertoires in COVID-19. Only in-frame clones appear in the TCRdb table, and some are missing; sequencing was by immunoSEQ multiplex PCR. This sample yields 75,000 to 80,000 clones, of which approximately 81% are seen a single time; 15% to 20% belongs to the top ten. Sequenced input: peripheral blood. The receptors come from a woman aged 55-70 years with acute or convalescent COVID-19.

The chain has TRBV21-1 and TRBJ2-7; the table's D call of TRBD2 was not tested on the DNA. TRBV21-1 is termed a pseudogene. There are 17 residues in the CDR3. The CDR3 DNA reads as TGTGCCAGCAGCAAAATTTGTTCTACGGGGGTGAACTACGAGCAGTACGTC. It encodes CASSKICSTGVNYEQYV.

This chain links TRBV9 with TRBJ2-3; D call uncertain. CDR1 is SGDLS, CDR2 YYNGEE, per germline. The germline V and J ends were trimmed by 3 bases and 12 bases, with 17 bases remaining between them. The CDR3 runs 13 residues. The CDR3 nucleotides are TGTGCCAGCAGCGCTCAACCAAGTAGAGGCCAGTATTTT. Protein product: CASSAQPSRGQYF.

The chain links TRBV7-2 to TRBJ1-2; 10 positions match TRBD1. This CDR3 contains 16 residues. The trim removed 1 base at V and 4 bases at J, leaving 6 bases unmatched. Germline-derived CDR1 and CDR2 are SGHTA and FQGNSA. As DNA, the CDR3 is TGTGCCAGCAGCTTAGATGGGACAGGGGTTTCCTATGGCTACACCTTC. Translated, it gives CASSLDGTGVSYGYTF.

The chain uses TRBV7-2 and TRBJ2-2, with 7 bases that match TRBD1. Trimming took 4 bases from V and 5 from J; bases not matched to a gene: 1. In germline, CDR1 is SGHTA, CDR2 FQGNSA. The CDR3 runs 13 residues. The CDR3, as DNA: TGTGCCAGCAGCTCACAGGGGACCGGGGAGCTGTTTTTT. Amino acid sequence: CASSSQGTGELFF.

The chain recombines TRBV4-1 with TRBJ2-5; D is possibly TRBD1 (5 bases). There are 16 residues in the CDR3. With 0 bases removed from V and 1 base from J, the gap between germline ends came to 12 bases. Per germline, CDR1 MGHRA and CDR2 YSYEKL. CDR3 coding DNA: TGCGCCAGCAGCCAAGATTTTAGGGGTAGCCAAGAGACCCAGTACTTC. The encoded protein is CASSQDFRGSQETQYF.

This rearrangement joins TRBV28 to TRBJ1-2, with a possible D match to TRBD1 (5 bases). V was clipped by 4 bases and J by 6 bases, with 21 bases between them. The CDR3 has 16 amino acids. Germline V lookup: CDR1 MDHEN, CDR2 SYDVKM. DNA for the CDR3: TGTGCCAGCAGTTCAATACGGACACACCTAAAGAATGGCTACACCTTC. This codes for CASSSIRTHLKNGYTF.

J is TRBJ1-1 and V is TRBV6-2 or TRBV6-3; no definite D call. CDR3 length equals 13 residues. Germline CDR1 is MNHEY and CDR2 is SVGEGT. V was cut by 1 base and J by 2 bases, with 5 bases left in between. The CDR3 DNA is TGTGCCAGCAGTTACTACCTAAACACTGAAGCTTTCTTT. It translates to CASSYYLNTEAFF.

The chain links TRBV5-1 to TRBJ1-6; D may be TRBD1 (5 bases). Looked up from germline, CDR1 is SGHRS and CDR2 is YFSETQ. V gave up 0 bases and J gave up 5 bases, with 9 bases separating them. The CDR3 runs to 15 residues. The CDR3 protein is CASSLEGINNSPLHF. The DNA of the CDR3 is TGCGCCAGCAGCTTGGAGGGGATAAATAATTCACCCCTCCACTTT. The whole variable domain, filled in from reference TRBV5-1 and TRBJ1-6, reads KAGVTQTPRYLIKTRGQQVTLSCSPISGHRSVSWYQQTPGQGLQFLFEYFSETQRNKGNFPGRFSGRQFSNSRSEMNVSTLELGDSALYLCASSLEGINNSPLHFGNGTRLTVT.

This chain links TRBV5-1 with TRBJ1-1; D is ambiguous. The CDR3 length is 16 residues. Per germline, CDR1 SGHRS and CDR2 YFSETQ. Trimming left V 2 bases short and J 5 bases short, with 19 bases between. The CDR3 loop reads CASSLGASVAGTEAFF. CDR3 bases: TGCGCCAGCAGCTTAGGCGCCTCCGTGGCGGGGACTGAAGCTTTCTTT. Combining the CDR3 with reference TRBV5-1 and TRBJ1-1 gives the whole variable domain KAGVTQTPRYLIKTRGQQVTLSCSPISGHRSVSWYQQTPGQGLQFLFEYFSETQRNKGNFPGRFSGRQFSNSRSEMNVSTLELGDSALYLCASSLGASVAGTEAFFGQGTRLTVV.

V usage is TRBV3-1 (or the pseudogene TRBV3-2) and J usage is TRBJ2-7, with D possibly being TRBD2 (6 bases). The CDR3 has 15 residues. Trimming took off 1 base at V and 4 bases at J, with 14 bases between the two ends. CDR1 and CDR2 from the germline V gene are LGHDT and YNNKEL (reference sequence). DNA for the CDR3: TGTGCCAGCAGCCAAGGGGTCTTTGGGACTTACGAGCAGTACTTC. Translating it yields CASSQGVFGTYEQYF.

The V and J genes are TRBV30 and TRBJ1-2, with D unclear. Germline lookup yields CDR1 GTSNPN and CDR2 SVGIG (reference sequence). The CDR3 is 11 residues long. CDR3 in amino acids: CADGRNYGYTF. The CDR3 nucleotides are TGTGCTGACGGGAGAAACTATGGCTACACCTTC.

Here the CDR3 DNA reads TGCAGCGTTTGGCGGGGGAGTGGAAACATTCAGTACTTC. Amino acid sequence: CSVWRGSGNIQYF. This chain connects TRBV29-1 to TRBJ2-4, with TRBD2 matching over 7 bases. CDR3 length: 13 residues. Per the germline V gene, CDR1 is SQVTM and CDR2 is ANQGSEA. The J segment lost 6 bases and the V segment lost 5 bases, leaving 7 bases of the junction unmatched.

J is TRBJ1-2 and V is TRBV29-1; D not resolved. Per germline, CDR1 SQVTM and CDR2 ANQGSEA. This CDR3 has 10 residues. Trimming pared 8 bases from V and 8 bases from J, leaving 12 bases between. CDR3 sequence (DNA): TGCAGCCCCGCTAGTAACGGCTACACCTTC. It codes for CSPASNGYTF.

CDR3 residues: CASSRDRGDEQYF. As DNA, the CDR3 is TGTGCCAGCAGCCGTGACAGGGGCGACGAGCAGTACTTC. V gene TRBV7-8 combines with J gene TRBJ2-7; 8 nucleotides line up with TRBD1. V shed 5 bases, J shed 5 bases, and the junction held 5 bases outside the gene matches. The CDR3 runs to 13 residues. Germline loops: CDR1 SGHVS, CDR2 FQNEAQ.

V and J are TRBV19 and TRBJ2-3, with D possibly matching TRBD1 (5 bases). V lost 3 bases and J 0 bases, leaving 7 bases between the germline ends. CDR1 is LNHDA and CDR2 is SQIVND in the germline V gene (reference sequence). The CDR3 consists of 14 residues. CDR3 in DNA: TGTGCCAGTAGTATCAGGGCTAGCACAGATACGCAGTATTTT. Amino acid sequence: CASSIRASTDTQYF.

The J gene is TRBJ1-5, the V gene TRBV1; the D call TRBD1 from the table was never checked on the DNA. TRBV1 is a recognized pseudogene. The CDR3 is 19 amino acids. The CDR3 DNA sequence: TGCACCAGCAGCCACGAATTACTATCCGGGACAGGAGGTAATCAGCCCCAGCATTTT. Residues: CTSSHELLSGTGGNQPQHF.

This chain joins TRBV7-3 and TRBJ2-3; TRBD1 matches at 9 bases. This CDR3 has 17 residues. Germline trimming cut 3 bases from V and 0 bases from J; bases unmatched to any gene: 7. From germline, CDR1 is SGHTA and CDR2 FQGTGA. Here the CDR3 DNA reads TGTGCCAGCAGCTTGGGGACAGGGAGTGCGAGCACAGATACGCAGTATTTT. The encoded protein is CASSLGTGSASTDTQYF.

This chain links TRBV7-2 with TRBJ2-1; 11 bases are a match to TRBD2. This CDR3 region has 18 residues. Germline loops: CDR1 SGHTA, CDR2 FQGNSA. The ends lost 1 base at V and 3 bases at J; junction bases unmatched: 8. This chain's CDR3 is CASSLVVLAGGRYNEQFF. For the CDR3, the DNA is TGTGCCAGCAGCTTAGTAGTGCTAGCGGGGGGTCGCTACAATGAGCAGTTCTTC.

This clone has just one count. The DNA of the CDR3 is TGTGCCATCAGGAGAGAGACAGGTTACTACGAGCAGTACGTC. This sequence encodes CAIRRETGYYEQYV. The gene calls are TRBV10-3 and TRBJ2-7, with D possibly being TRBD1 (6 bases). The germline CDR1 and CDR2 sequences are ENHRY and SYGVKD. The CDR3 spans 14 residues. V was clipped by 6 bases and J by 3 bases, with 15 bases between them.

This CDR3 reads CASSYRENQPQHF. For the CDR3, the DNA is TGTGCCAGCAGTTACCGCGAGAATCAGCCCCAGCATTTT. The V and J genes are TRBV6-2 or TRBV6-3 and TRBJ1-5; D remains unclear. The V end lost 2 bases, the J end lost 4 bases, and 6 bases lay between the germline ends. Germline-derived CDR1 and CDR2 are MNHEY and SVGEGT. The CDR3 has 13 residues.

The gene calls are TRBV4-1 and TRBJ2-1; D gene unclear. The CDR3 has 18 amino acids. V lost 0 bases and J lost 0, with 15 bases in between. CDR1 is MGHRA and CDR2 is YSYEKL in the germline V gene. CDR3 DNA: TGCGCCAGCAGCCAAGATATCACCTCCCTCTACTCCTACAATGAGCAGTTCTTC. This gives the protein CASSQDITSLYSYNEQFF.

J is TRBJ1-5 and V is TRBV29-1, with 7 bases identical to TRBD1. The V and J ends lost 6 bases and 3 bases, in that order; junction bases with no gene match: 11. CDR1 is SQVTM, CDR2 ANQGSEA, per germline. The CDR3 is made up of 15 amino acids. The CDR3 nucleotides are TGCAGCGTGATCTCCGGGACAGCCTACAATCAGCCCCAGCATTTT. Translation gives CSVISGTAYNQPQHF.

This chain uses TRBV3-1 (or the pseudogene TRBV3-2) with TRBJ2-4; tentatively, D is TRBD1 (7 bases). The V end was cut by 2 bases, the J end by 14 bases, with 16 bases between. This CDR3 has 13 amino acids. Germline V CDR1 and CDR2: LGHDT, YNNKEL (reference sequence). Here the CDR3 reads CASSQLRGTEEYF. The DNA for the CDR3 is TGTGCCAGCAGCCAACTCCGGGGGACAGAAGAGTACTTC.

CDR3 region: CASSLNGVGGPQHF. The CDR3 nucleotides are TGTGCCAGCAGTTTAAACGGGGTAGGTGGTCCCCAGCATTTT. The chain joins TRBV27 to TRBJ1-5, with no clear D. CDR1 is MNHEY, CDR2 SMNVEV, per germline (reference sequence). CDR3 length: 14 residues. The V end lost 2 bases, the J end lost 10 bases, and 15 bases lay between the germline ends.

This clone was counted a few times. V is TRBV24-1 and J is TRBJ1-5; 10 bases agree with TRBD1. This CDR3 spans 16 amino acids. CDR1 KGHDR and CDR2 SFDVKD come from the germline V gene. V shed 3 bases and J 7 bases; nucleotides not matched to a gene: 8. Written as DNA, the CDR3 is TGTGCCACCAGTGATCTAAGACAGGGGGCTTACCAGCCCCAGCATTTT. Amino acids: CATSDLRQGAYQPQHF.

V is TRBV19 and J is TRBJ1-3; 8 nucleotides agree with TRBD1. This CDR3 has 15 residues. Germline V gene data show CDR1 as LNHDA and CDR2 as SQIVND (reference sequence). V was clipped by 6 bases and J by 0 bases; unmatched bases: 4. CDR3 nucleotide sequence: TGTGCCAGTAGCGACAGGGGTTCCTCTGGAAACACCATATATTTT. The encoded protein is CASSDRGSSGNTIYF.

The chain recombines TRBV6-5 with TRBJ2-1; D is possibly TRBD2 (6 bases). V was pared by 7 bases and J by 7 bases, with 11 bases between. This CDR3 is 12 amino acids long. Per the germline V gene, CDR1 is MNHEY and CDR2 is SVGAGI. CDR3 region: CASTEGRNEQFF. CDR3 coding DNA: TGTGCCAGCACGGAGGGTCGAAATGAGCAGTTCTTC.

The genes are TRBV6-1 and TRBJ1-2; 8 bases fit TRBD1. The CDR3 consists of 15 residues. Germline V gene lookup returns CDR1 MNHNS and CDR2 SASEGT. V shed 3 bases and J 0 bases; nucleotides not matched to a gene: 3. This CDR3 reads CASSDTDRANYGYTF. The CDR3 DNA is TGTGCCAGCAGTGACACGGACAGGGCTAACTATGGCTACACCTTC.

The J gene is TRBJ2-1, the V gene TRBV7-2; 8 nucleotides match TRBD1. The germline V gene encodes CDR1 SGHTA and CDR2 FQGNSA. This CDR3 is 15 amino acids long. Germline trimming cut 6 bases from V and 0 bases from J; bases unmatched to any gene: 4. CDR3 amino acids: CASSWTGSSYNEQFF. In nucleotides, the CDR3 is TGTGCCAGCAGTTGGACAGGGAGCTCCTACAATGAGCAGTTCTTC.

The chain has TRBV15 and TRBJ2-2; 8 positions agree with TRBD2. V gave up 0 bases and J gave up 6 bases; unmatched junction bases: 3. This CDR3 contains 15 residues. Germline V gives CDR1 LNHNV, CDR2 YYDKDF (reference sequence). The CDR3 sequence: CATSRERGAAGELFF. The CDR3 nucleotides read TGTGCCACCAGCAGAGAGCGGGGGGCTGCCGGGGAGCTGTTTTTT.

The rearrangement links TRBV7-2 to TRBJ2-3; 15 nucleotides line up with TRBD2. The CDR3 is 18 amino acids. Germline CDR1 is SGHTA and CDR2 is FQGNSA. The J segment lost 5 bases and the V segment lost 5 bases, leaving 11 bases of the junction unmatched. CDR3 coding DNA: TGTGCCAGCAGCCGTACCGGGACTAGCGGGGGGCATCAAGATACGCAGTATTTT. It specifies CASSRTGTSGGHQDTQYF.

The chain joins TRBV10-3 to TRBJ1-2; TRBD1 aligns across 10 bases. Per the germline V gene, CDR1 is ENHRY and CDR2 is SYGVKD. Losses at the gene ends were 4 bases for V and 7 bases for J; bases not matched to a gene: 15. The CDR3 loop spans 17 amino acids. The CDR3 here is CAISVSGPGQGPGGYTF. The CDR3 DNA follows: TGTGCCATCAGTGTTTCAGGCCCGGGACAGGGGCCGGGTGGCTACACCTTC.